The clone carrying this T cell receptor beta chain was observed a single time. Either two negative PCRs, clearance, or symptom resolution qualified Cohort 3 donors as recovered. V gave up 2 bases and J gave up 8 bases; unmatched junction bases: 8. CDR3 size: 14 residues. Germline V gene sequence: CDR1 LGHDT, CDR2 YNNKEL (reference sequence). These data originate in a study of blood T cell repertoires in COVID-19. Using immunoSEQ multiplex PCR, the repertoire was profiled, and TCRdb retains in-frame clones only, with some absent. The repertoire consists of hundreds of thousands of clones, with 65% to 85% occurring once and the leading ten covering around 3.4%.

This TCR was recovered from a woman aged 60-70 years who had recovered from COVID-19. The sequencing sample was made of PBMCs or T cells enriched from blood (not recorded which). V usage is TRBV3-1 (or the pseudogene TRBV3-2) and J usage is TRBJ1-2, with 7 bases matching TRBD1. As DNA, the CDR3 is TGTGCCAGCAGCCAAACCGACAGGGAAAGCGGCTACACCTTC. This codes for CASSQTDRESGYTF.